The clone carrying this TCR beta chain appeared once. These data originate in a study of blood T cell repertoires in COVID-19. Overall study: The samples span acute and convalescent COVID-19 from the United States, Italy and Spain.

V lost 4 bases, J lost 1 base, and 5 bases lay in between. Germline CDR1 reads ENHRY; CDR2 reads SYGVKD. The CDR3 spans 13 residues. Original processing notes: Nucleated cell number was recorded as an estimate derived from reference gene primer amplification. Sequencing used immunoSEQ multiplex PCR; TCRdb keeps in-frame clones, though not all of them. That table supplies the V and J calls and clone size; D and trimming were determined from the DNA. The sample shows some 35,000 clones, approximately 91% of them seen only once. The rearrangement links TRBV10-3 to TRBJ1-5; the D gene is possibly TRBD1 (5 bases). This TCR derives from a man in his 70s with acute or convalescent COVID-19. The specimen sequenced was peripheral blood. The CDR3 sequence: CAISAGSNQPQHF. As DNA, the CDR3 is TGTGCCATCAGTGCAGGGAGCAATCAGCCCCAGCATTTT.